Listed below are T cell receptor beta chains from one sample, sequenced in a study of T cell responses to AZD1222 COVID-19 vaccine. Assay used: immunoSEQ multiplex PCR; TCRdb lists only in-frame clones, some missing. The sample contains approximately 130,000 clones, approximately 90% of which appear only once. The starting material was peripheral blood, obtained 28 days after the second AZD1222 dose. These TCRs come from an adult who received the AZD1222 COVID-19 vaccine. The CDR3 runs from the conserved cysteine through the conserved F or W. Each record gives: V gene, J gene, clone size, D gene, CDR3 DNA, CDR3 protein. The D gene is left open where the match is weak. Expanded clones are given a class, and other clones once, few, many or no size at all.

TRBV7-9	TRBJ1-5	NA	TRBD1	TGTGCCAGCAGCTCGGGACAGGGAGATCAGCCCCAGCATTTT	CASSSGQGDQPQHF
TRBV28	TRBJ1-1	NA	NA	TGTGCCACCAACTACGGGGGGTCGATGAACACTGAAGCTTTCTTT	CATNYGGSMNTEAFF
TRBV9	TRBJ2-3	NA	NA	TGTGCCAGCAGCGTAGACACAGATACGCAGTATTTT	CASSVDTDTQYF
TRBV18	TRBJ1-2	once	TRBD1	TGTGCCAGCTCCCCGCCCGGGACAGTTTATGGCTACACCTTC	CASSPPGTVYGYTF
TRBV7-3	TRBJ2-3	NA	NA	TGTGCCAGCAGCTTAGGGCCAGGGGGGGATACGCAGTATTTT	CASSLGPGGDTQYF
TRBV9	TRBJ2-3	NA	TRBD2	TGTGCCAGCAGCGTAGGCGGCAGCGGGGGCACAGATACGCAGTATTTT	CASSVGGSGGTDTQYF
TRBV9	TRBJ2-7	NA	TRBD1	TGTGCCAGCAGCGTCACAGGGACAGAAGCCTACGAGCAGTACTTC	CASSVTGTEAYEQYF
TRBV12-3/TRBV12-4	TRBJ2-7	medium-sized	NA	TGTGCCAGCAGTCTAGGGGTCGAGCAGTACTTC	CASSLGVEQYF
TRBV7-8	TRBJ1-2	once	NA	TGTGCCAGCAGCTTAGTCGCCAGAAACTATGGCTACACCTTC	CASSLVARNYGYTF
TRBV28	TRBJ1-5	NA	NA	TGTGCCAGCAGTTTCAGGGGAAGTTTCAATCAGCCCCAGCATTTT	CASSFRGSFNQPQHF
TRBV9	TRBJ2-3	NA	NA	TGTGCCAGCAGCGGAGGGGGGGATTCAGGTACGCAGTATTTT	CASSGGGDSGTQYF
TRBV10-3	TRBJ1-6	once	NA	TGTGCCATCAGTGAGCCGGCATCGAATTCACCCCTCCACTTT	CAISEPASNSPLHF
TRBV5-5	TRBJ1-1	NA	NA	TGTGCCAGCAGCTTGTCCGGGACAAATGAGAGAGCTTTCTTT	CASSLSGTNERAFF
TRBV15	TRBJ2-1	NA	TRBD1	TGTGCCACCAGCAGACCGGACAGGGGGACCTACAATGAGCAGTTCTTC	CATSRPDRGTYNEQFF
TRBV14	TRBJ2-1	NA	NA	TGTGCCAGCAGCCAAGACTGGGGCTCCTACAATGAGCAGTTCTTC	CASSQDWGSYNEQFF
TRBV7-8	TRBJ1-6	few	NA	TGTGCCAGCAGCTTAGGGGGGAGTAATTCACCCCTCCACTTT	CASSLGGSNSPLHF